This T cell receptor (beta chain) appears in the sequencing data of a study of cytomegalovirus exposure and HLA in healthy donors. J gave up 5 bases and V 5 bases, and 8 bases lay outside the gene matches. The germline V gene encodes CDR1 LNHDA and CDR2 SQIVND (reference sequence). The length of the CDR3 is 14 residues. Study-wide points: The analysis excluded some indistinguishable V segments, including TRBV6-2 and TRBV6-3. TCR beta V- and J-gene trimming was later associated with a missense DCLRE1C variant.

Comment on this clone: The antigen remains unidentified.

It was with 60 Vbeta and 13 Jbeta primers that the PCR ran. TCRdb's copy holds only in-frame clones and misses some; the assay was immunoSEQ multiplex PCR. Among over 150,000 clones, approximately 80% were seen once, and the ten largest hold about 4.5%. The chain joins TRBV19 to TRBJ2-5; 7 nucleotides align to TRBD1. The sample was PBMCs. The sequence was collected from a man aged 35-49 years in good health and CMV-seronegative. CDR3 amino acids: CASSSRTGSETQYF. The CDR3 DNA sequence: TGTGCCAGTAGTTCGAGGACAGGTTCGGAGACCCAGTACTTC.